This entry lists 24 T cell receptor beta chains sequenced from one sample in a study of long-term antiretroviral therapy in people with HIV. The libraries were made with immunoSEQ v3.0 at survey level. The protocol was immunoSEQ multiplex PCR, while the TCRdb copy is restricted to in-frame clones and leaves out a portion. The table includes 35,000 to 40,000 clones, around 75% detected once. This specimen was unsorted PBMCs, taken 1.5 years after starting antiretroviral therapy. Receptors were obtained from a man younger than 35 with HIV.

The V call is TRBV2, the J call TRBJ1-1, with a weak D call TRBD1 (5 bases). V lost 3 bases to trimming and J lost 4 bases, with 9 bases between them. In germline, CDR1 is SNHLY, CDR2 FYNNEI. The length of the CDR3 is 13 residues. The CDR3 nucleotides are TGTGCCAGCAGTGACAGGGCGGTCACTGAAGCTTTCTTT. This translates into CASSDRAVTEAFF.

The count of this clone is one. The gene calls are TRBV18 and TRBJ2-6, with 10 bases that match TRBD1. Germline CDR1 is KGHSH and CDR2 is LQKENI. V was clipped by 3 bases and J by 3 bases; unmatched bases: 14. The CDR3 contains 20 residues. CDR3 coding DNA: TGTGCCAGCTCACCGGTGTTAGCGAGACAGGGGGCGCTTGGGGCCAACGTCCTGACTTTC. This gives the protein CASSPVLARQGALGANVLTF. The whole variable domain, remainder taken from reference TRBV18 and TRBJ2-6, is NAGVMQNPRHLVRRRGQEARLRCSPMKGHSHVYWYRQLPEEGLKFMVYLQKENIIDESGMPKERFSAEFPKEGPSILRIQQVVRGDSAAYFCASSPVLARQGALGANVLTFGAGSRLTVL.

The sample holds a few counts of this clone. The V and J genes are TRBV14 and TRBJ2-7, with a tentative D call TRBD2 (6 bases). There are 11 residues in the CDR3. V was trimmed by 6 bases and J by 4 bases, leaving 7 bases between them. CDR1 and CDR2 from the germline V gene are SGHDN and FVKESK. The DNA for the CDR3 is TGTGCCAGCAGGGGACTGTACGAGCAGTACTTC. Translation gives CASRGLYEQYF.

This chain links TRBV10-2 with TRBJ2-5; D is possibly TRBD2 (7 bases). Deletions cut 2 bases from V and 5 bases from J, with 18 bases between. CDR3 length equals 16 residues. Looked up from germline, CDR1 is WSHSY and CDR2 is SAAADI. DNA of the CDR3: TGCGCCAGCAGTGAGCTACCGGGGGGCATGTTGGAGACCCAGTACTTC. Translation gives CASSELPGGMLETQYF.

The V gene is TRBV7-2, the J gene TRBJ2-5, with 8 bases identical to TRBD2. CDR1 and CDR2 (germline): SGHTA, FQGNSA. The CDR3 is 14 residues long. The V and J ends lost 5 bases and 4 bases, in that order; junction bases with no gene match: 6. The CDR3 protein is CASSPGTRGETQYF. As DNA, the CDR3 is TGTGCCAGCAGCCCGGGGACTAGAGGAGAGACCCAGTACTTC.

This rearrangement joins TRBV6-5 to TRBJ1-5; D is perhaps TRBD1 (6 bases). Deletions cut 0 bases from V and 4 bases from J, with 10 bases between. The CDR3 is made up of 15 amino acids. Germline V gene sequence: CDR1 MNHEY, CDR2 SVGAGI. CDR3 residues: CASSYSIDRNQPQHF. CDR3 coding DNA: TGTGCCAGCAGTTACTCTATAGACAGGAATCAGCCCCAGCATTTT.

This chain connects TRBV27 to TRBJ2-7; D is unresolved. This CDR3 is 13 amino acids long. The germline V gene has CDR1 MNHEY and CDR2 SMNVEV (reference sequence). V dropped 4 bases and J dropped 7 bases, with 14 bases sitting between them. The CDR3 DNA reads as TGTGCCAGCAGTTCGAGCATCCATGGGGAGCAGTACTTC. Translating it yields CASSSSIHGEQYF.

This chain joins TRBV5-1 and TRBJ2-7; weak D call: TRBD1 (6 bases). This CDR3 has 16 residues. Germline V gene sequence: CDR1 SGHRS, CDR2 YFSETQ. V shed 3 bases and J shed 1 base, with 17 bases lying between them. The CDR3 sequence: CASSWGHRDTSYEQYF. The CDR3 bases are TGCGCCAGCAGCTGGGGCCACCGGGACACTTCCTACGAGCAGTACTTC.

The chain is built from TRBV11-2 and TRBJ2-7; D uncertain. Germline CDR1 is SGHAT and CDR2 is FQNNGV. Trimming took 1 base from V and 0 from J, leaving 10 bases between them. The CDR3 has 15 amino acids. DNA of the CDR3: TGTGCCAGCAGCTTAGGGGCGGCTAACTCCTACGAGCAGTACTTC. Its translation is CASSLGAANSYEQYF.

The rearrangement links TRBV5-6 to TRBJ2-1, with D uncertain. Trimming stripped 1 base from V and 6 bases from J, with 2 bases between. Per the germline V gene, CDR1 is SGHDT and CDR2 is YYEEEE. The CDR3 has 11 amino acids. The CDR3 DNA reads TGTGCCAGCAGCTTGCTCAATGAGCAGTTCTTC. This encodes CASSLLNEQFF.

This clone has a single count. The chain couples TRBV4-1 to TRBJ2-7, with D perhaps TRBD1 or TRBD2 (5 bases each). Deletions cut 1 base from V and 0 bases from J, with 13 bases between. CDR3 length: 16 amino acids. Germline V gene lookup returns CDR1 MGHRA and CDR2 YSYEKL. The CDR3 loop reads CASSQVVGGSSYEQYF. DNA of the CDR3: TGCGCCAGCAGCCAAGTAGTTGGGGGAAGCTCCTACGAGCAGTACTTC.

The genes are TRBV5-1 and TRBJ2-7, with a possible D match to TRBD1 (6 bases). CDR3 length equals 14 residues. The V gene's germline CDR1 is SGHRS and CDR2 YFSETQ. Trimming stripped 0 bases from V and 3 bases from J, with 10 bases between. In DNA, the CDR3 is TGCGCCAGCAGCTTGGGACAGGTTCTCTACGAGCAGTACTTC. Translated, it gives CASSLGQVLYEQYF.

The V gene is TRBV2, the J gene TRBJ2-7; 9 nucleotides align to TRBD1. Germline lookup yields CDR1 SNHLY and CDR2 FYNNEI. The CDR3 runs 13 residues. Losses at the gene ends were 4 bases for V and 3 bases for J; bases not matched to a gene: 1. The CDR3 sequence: CASSGQGVYEQYF. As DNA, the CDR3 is TGTGCCAGCAGTGGACAGGGGGTCTACGAGCAGTACTTC.

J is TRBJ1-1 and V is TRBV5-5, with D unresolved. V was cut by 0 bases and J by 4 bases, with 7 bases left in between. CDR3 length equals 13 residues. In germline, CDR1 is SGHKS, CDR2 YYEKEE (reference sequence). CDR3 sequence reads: CASSLDFSTEAFF. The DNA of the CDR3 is TGTGCCAGCAGCTTGGATTTCTCCACTGAAGCTTTCTTT.

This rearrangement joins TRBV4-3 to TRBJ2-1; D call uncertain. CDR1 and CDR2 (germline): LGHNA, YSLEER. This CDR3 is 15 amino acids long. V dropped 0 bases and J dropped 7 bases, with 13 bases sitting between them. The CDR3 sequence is CASSQDRVSSNEQFF. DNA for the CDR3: TGCGCCAGCAGCCAAGATCGTGTCAGTTCAAATGAGCAGTTCTTC.

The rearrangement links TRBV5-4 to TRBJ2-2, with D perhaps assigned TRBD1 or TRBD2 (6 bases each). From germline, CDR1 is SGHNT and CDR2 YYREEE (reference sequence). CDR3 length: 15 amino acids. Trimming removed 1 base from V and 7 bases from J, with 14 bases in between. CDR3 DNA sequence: TGTGCCAGCAGCTTGTTAGGGGGGACGGGCGGGGAGCTGTTTTTT. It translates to CASSLLGGTGGELFF.

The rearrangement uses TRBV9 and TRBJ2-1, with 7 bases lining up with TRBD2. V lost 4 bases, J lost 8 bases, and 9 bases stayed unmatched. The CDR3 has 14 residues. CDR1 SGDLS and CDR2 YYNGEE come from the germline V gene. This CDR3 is CASSPWTRNDEQFF. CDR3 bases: TGTGCCAGCAGCCCCTGGACTAGAAACGATGAGCAGTTCTTC.

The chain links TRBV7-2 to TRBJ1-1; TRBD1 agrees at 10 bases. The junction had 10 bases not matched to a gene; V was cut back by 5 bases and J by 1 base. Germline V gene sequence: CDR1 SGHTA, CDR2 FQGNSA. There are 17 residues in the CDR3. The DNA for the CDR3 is TGTGCCAGCAGCCCCAGGACAGGGGGGTCCGGGAACACTGAAGCTTTCTTT. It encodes CASSPRTGGSGNTEAFF.

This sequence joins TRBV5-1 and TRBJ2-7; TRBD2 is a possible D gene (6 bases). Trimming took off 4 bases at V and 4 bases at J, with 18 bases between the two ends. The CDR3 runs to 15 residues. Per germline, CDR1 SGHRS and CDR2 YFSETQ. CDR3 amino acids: CASSSGQGLEYEQYF. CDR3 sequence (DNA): TGCGCCAGCAGCAGCGGCCAGGGACTGGAATACGAGCAGTACTTC.

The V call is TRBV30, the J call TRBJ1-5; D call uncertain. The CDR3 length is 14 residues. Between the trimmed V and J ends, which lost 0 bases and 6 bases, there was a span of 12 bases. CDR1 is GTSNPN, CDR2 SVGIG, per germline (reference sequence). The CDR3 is CAWSVAGGSQPQHF. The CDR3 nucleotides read TGTGCCTGGAGTGTGGCGGGCGGGAGTCAGCCCCAGCATTTT.

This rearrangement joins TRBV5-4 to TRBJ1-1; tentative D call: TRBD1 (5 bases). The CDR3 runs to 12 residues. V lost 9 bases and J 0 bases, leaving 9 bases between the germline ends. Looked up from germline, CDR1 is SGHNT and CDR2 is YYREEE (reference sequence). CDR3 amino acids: CATGRMNTEAFF. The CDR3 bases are TGTGCCACGGGACGGATGAACACTGAAGCTTTCTTT.

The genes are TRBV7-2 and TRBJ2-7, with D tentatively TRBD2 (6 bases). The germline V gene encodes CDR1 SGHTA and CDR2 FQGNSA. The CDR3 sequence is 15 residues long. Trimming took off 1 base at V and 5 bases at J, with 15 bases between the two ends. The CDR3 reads CASSLVQVPGDEQYF. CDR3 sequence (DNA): TGTGCCAGCAGCTTAGTTCAAGTACCGGGAGACGAGCAGTACTTC. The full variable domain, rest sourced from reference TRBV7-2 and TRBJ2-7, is GAGVSQSPSNKVTEKGKDVELRCDPISGHTALYWYRQSLGQGLEFLIYFQGNSAPDKSGLPSDRFSAERTGGSVSTLTIQRTQQEDSAVYLCASSLVQVPGDEQYFGPGTRLTVT.

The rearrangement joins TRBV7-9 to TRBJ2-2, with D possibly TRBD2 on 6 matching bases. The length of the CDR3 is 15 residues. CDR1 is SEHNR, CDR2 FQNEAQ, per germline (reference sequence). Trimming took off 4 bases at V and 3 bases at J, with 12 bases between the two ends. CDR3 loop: CASSWSQRDTGELFF. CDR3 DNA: TGTGCCAGCAGCTGGAGCCAGCGGGACACCGGGGAGCTGTTTTTT.

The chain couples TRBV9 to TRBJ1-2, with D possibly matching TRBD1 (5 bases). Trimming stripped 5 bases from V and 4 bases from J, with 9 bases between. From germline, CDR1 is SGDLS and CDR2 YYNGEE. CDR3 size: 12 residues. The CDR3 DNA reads TGTGCCAGCAGTCAGGGTGGCTATGGCTACACCTTC. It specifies CASSQGGYGYTF.